This T cell receptor beta chain was identified in a study of T cells after yellow fever vaccination (dated by TCRdb to about 2019). Notes on the research overall: The SMART-Seq v4 Ultra Low Input RNA kit was used to prepare libraries from fractions with low cell numbers. Two healthy male donors made up the cohort, one aged 18 to 29 years and the other aged 30 to 39 years. Blood was collected at multiple timepoints before and after primary and secondary immunization, and bulk PBMC replicates and cell subsets were isolated. To follow T-cell clones before and after both primary and booster YFV17D yellow fever vaccination, bulk TCR alpha and beta repertoires underwent longitudinal sequencing. General findings and caveats noted by the study authors: Compared with the primary T-cell response, the secondary T-cell response was faster but weaker, reaching its peak on day 5 rather than on day 15. A small share of clonotypes was detected in both CD4 and CD8 compartments, with the overlap likely arising from convergent recombination. Only a couple of donors were included in the study, so the extent to which the findings can be generalized is limited. Most clones expanded after primary vaccination (about 95% of CD4 and approximately 90% of CD8) were re-detected after the booster, suggesting that broad memory maintenance occurred. Computational filtering was required because FACS-sorted repertoires could contain abundant contaminating clonotypes from the bulk population.

This clonotype was detected a few times. Its target antigen remains unknown. Qualities for individual bases were not recorded, and no much larger clone is one base off. TCR cDNA was synthesized by 5'RACE template switching, through which a universal primer site and unique molecular identifiers were introduced. cDNA synthesis was primed from both the TCR alpha and TCR beta constant segments. Library amplification involved two PCR steps, and the second step added sample barcodes and sequencing adapters. Sequencing of libraries was done on Illumina HiSeq 2500 (2x100 bp) or NovaSeq (2x150 bp). Per the original workflow: MIGEC was used to demultiplex reads and collapse the reads into UMI consensus sequences, and MiXCR was used for V(D)J alignment. Clonotypes responding to the vaccine were identified with edgeR on replicate PBMC samples, with the criteria of FDR below 0.01 and a log2 fold change above 5 up to day 15. Bulk clonotypes were assigned CD4 or CD8 identity according to which sequenced CD4 or CD8 repertoire held them at higher abundance. TCRdb took the public reads, trimmed them with fastp at Q25, ran MiXCR for clone calling and kept in-frame beta chains. Records with the same CDR3 protein are collapsed into one entry carrying the most frequent genes and DNA. In this record, the V and J calls reflect TCRdb's handling and not the investigators' own analysis. For this sample the table gives 300,000 to 350,000 distinct CDR3 sequences, of which 7% to 10% were detected only once. Of the sample, around 17% falls within the top ten clones.

From the germline V gene, CDR1 is SGHRS and CDR2 is YFSETQ. Cut back by 1 base and 7 bases, the V and J ends lie 14 bases apart. The CDR3 goes from the cysteine to the phenylalanine over 15 residues. Only the CDR3 DNA is retained, 45 bases long and in frame from the first base. The treatment or condition label here, explained by the study, means: live attenuated yellow fever vaccine strain. At every blood-draw timepoint, two biological replicates of bulk PBMCs were collected. A standard Ficoll-Paque protocol was used to isolate PBMCs from peripheral blood. RNA was extracted with TriZol from bulk PBMCs, CD4 and CD8 fractions, and dextramer-positive and dextramer-negative fractions.

The material sequenced was PBMCs, taken roughly 45 days after the first yellow fever vaccination. The sequence links TRBV5-1 to TRBJ2-2; the D gene is unclear. This receptor was identified in a man aged 18 to 35 who received the YFV17D yellow fever vaccine. The DNA sequence is TGCGCCAGCAGCTTGCATAACGGGCCAAACGGGGAGCTGTTTTTT. Its protein product is CASSLHNGPNGELFF.